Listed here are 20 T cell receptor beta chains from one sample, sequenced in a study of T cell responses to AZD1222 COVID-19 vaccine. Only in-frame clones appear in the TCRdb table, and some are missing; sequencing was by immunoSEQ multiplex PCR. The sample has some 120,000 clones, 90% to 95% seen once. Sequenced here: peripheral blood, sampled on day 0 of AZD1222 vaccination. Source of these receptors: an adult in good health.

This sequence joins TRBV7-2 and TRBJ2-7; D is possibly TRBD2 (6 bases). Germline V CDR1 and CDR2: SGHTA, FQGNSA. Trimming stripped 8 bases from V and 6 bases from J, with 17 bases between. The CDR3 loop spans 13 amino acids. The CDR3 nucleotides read TGTGCCAGCGGGTGGGGGGTCCAAGGCGAGCAGTACTTC. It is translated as CASGWGVQGEQYF.

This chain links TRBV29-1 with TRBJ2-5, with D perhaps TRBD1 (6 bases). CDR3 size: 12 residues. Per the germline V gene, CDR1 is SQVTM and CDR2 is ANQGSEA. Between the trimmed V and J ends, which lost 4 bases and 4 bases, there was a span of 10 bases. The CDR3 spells CSVVARGETQYF. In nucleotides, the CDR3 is TGCAGCGTTGTGGCCAGGGGAGAGACCCAGTACTTC.

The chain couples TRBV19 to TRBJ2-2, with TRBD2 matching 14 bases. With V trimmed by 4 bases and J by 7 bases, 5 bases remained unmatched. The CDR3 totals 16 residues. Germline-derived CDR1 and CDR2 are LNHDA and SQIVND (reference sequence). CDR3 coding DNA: TGTGCCAGTAGTACAGGGACTAGCGGGAGATACGGGGAGCTGTTTTTT. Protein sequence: CASSTGTSGRYGELFF. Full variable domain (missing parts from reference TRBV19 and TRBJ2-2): DGGITQSPKYLFRKEGQNVTLSCEQNLNHDAMYWYRQDPGQGLRLIYYSQIVNDFQKGDIAEGYSVSREKKESFPLTVTSAQKNPTAFYLCASSTGTSGRYGELFFGEGSRLTVL.

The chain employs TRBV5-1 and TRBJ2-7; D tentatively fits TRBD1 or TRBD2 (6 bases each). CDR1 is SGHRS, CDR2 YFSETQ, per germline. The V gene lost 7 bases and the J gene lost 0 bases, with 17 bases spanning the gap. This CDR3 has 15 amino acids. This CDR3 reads CASRGGSGDSYEQYF. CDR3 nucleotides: TGCGCCAGCCGAGGGGGGAGCGGAGACTCCTACGAGCAGTACTTC.

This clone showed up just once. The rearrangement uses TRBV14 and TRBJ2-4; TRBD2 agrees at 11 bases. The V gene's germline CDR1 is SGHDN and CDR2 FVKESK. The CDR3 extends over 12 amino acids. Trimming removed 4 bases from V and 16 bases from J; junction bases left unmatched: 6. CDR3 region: CASSLPGLAVYF. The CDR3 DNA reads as TGTGCCAGCAGCCTCCCGGGACTAGCGGTTTACTTC.

CDR3 loop: CASSLGRYEQYF. Written as DNA, the CDR3 is TGTGCCAGCAGCTTAGGCCGGTACGAGCAGTACTTC. The chain recombines TRBV7-8 with TRBJ2-7; the D is unclear. Per germline, CDR1 SGHVS and CDR2 FQNEAQ. This CDR3 comprises 12 residues. Trimming took 1 base from V and 4 from J, leaving 5 bases between them.

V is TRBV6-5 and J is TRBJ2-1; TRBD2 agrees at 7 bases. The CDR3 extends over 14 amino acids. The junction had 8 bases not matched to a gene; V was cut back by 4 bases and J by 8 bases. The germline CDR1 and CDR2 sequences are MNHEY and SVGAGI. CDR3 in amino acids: CASSSPGLEDEQFF. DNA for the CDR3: TGTGCCAGCAGTTCACCTGGACTAGAGGATGAGCAGTTCTTC.

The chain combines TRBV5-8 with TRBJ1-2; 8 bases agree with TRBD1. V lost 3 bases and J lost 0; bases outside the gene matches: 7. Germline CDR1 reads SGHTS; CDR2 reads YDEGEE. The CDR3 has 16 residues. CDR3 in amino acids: CASSSIRGRSNYGYTF. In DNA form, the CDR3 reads TGTGCCAGCAGCTCTATCAGGGGGCGATCTAACTATGGCTACACCTTC.

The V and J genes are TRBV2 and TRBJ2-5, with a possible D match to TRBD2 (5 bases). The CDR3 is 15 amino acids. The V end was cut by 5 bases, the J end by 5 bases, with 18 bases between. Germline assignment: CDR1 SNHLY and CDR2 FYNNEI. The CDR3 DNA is TGTGCCAGCAGTCCCACGGGTAGCGCACGGGAGACCCAGTACTTC. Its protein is CASSPTGSARETQYF.

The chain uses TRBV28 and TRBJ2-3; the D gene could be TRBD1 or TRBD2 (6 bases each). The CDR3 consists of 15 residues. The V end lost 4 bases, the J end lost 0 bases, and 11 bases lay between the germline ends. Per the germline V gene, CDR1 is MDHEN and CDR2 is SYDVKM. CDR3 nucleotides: TGTGCCAGCAGTTCAGGGGACTTGAGCACAGATACGCAGTATTTT. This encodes CASSSGDLSTDTQYF. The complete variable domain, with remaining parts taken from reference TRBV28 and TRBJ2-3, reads DVKVTQSSRYLVKRTGEKVFLECVQDMDHENMFWYRQDPGLGLRLIYFSYDVKMKEKGDIPEGYSVSREKKERFSLILESASTNQTSMYLCASSSGDLSTDTQYFGPGTRLTVL.

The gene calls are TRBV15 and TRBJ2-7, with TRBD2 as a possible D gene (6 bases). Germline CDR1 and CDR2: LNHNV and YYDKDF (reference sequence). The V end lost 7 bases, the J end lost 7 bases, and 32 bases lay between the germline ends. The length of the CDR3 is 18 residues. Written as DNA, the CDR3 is TGTGCCACCACCCGCGGGACTCCGGACAACTACGAAATTCTAGAGCAGTACTTC. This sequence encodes CATTRGTPDNYEILEQYF. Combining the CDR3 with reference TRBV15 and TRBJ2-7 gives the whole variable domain DAMVIQNPRYQVTQFGKPVTLSCSQTLNHNVMYWYQQKSSQAPKLLFHYYDKDFNNEADTPDNFQSRRPNTSFCFLDIRSPGLGDTAMYLCATTRGTPDNYEILEQYFGPGTRLTVT.

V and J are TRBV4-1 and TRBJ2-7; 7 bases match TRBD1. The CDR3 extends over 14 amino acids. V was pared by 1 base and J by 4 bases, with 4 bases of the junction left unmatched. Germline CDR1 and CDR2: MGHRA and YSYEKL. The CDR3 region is CASSQGWDSYEQYF. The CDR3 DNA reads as TGCGCCAGCAGCCAAGGGTGGGACAGTTACGAGCAGTACTTC.

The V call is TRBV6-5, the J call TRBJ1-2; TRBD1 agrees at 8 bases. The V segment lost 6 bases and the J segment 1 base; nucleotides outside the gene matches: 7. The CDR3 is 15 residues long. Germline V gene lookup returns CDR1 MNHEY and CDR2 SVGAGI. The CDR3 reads CASRGGQAHNYGYTF. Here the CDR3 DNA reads TGTGCCAGCAGGGGGGGACAGGCCCATAACTATGGCTACACCTTC.

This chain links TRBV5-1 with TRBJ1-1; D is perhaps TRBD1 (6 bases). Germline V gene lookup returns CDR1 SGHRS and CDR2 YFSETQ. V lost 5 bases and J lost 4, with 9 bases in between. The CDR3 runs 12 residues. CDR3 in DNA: TGCGCCAGCAGTTCAGGGGTCACTGAAGCTTTCTTT. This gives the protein CASSSGVTEAFF.

CDR3 nucleotide sequence: TGTGCCAGCCGCCGACAGGGCCCTGGCTACACCTTC. This gives the protein CASRRQGPGYTF. The gene calls are TRBV12-3 or TRBV12-4 and TRBJ1-2; the match to TRBD1 covers 7 bases. The V segment lost 8 bases and the J segment 7 bases; nucleotides outside the gene matches: 7. This CDR3 has 12 residues.

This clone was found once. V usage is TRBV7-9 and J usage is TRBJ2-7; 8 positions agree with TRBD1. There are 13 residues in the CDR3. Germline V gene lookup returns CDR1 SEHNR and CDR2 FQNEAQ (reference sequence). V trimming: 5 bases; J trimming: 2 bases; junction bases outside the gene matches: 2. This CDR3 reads CASSATGAYEQYF. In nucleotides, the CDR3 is TGTGCCAGCAGCGCGACAGGGGCCTACGAGCAGTACTTC. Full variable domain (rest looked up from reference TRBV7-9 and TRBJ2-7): DTGVSQNPRHKITKRGQNVTFRCDPISEHNRLYWYRQTLGQGPEFLTYFQNEAQLEKSRLLSDRFSAERPKGSFSTLEIQRTEQGDSAMYLCASSATGAYEQYFGPGTRLTVT.

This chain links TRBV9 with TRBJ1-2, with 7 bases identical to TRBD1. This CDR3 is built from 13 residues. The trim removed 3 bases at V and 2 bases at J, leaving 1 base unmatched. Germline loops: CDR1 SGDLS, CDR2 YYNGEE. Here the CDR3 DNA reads TGTGCCAGCAGCGAGGGACAGAACTATGGCTACACCTTC. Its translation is CASSEGQNYGYTF.

CDR3 sequence: CASSAGQGQTEAFF. The CDR3 DNA is TGTGCCAGCTCAGCGGGACAGGGTCAAACTGAAGCTTTCTTT. This chain connects TRBV18 to TRBJ1-1; TRBD1 matches 9 bases. The junction had 6 bases not matched to a gene; V was cut back by 5 bases and J by 5 bases. The germline CDR1 and CDR2 sequences are KGHSH and LQKENI. CDR3 length equals 14 residues.

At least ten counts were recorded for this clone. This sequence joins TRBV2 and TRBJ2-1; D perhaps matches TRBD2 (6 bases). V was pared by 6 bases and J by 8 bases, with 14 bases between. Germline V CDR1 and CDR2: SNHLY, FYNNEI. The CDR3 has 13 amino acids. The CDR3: CASSLSSGDEQFF. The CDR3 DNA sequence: TGTGCCAGCAGCCTCTCTTCGGGAGATGAGCAGTTCTTC.

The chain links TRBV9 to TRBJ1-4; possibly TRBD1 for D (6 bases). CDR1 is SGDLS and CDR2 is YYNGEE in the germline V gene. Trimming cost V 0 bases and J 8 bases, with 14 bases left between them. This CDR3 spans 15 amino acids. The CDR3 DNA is TGTGCCAGCAGCGTAGATGGGCGGACAGACGAAAAACTGTTTTTT. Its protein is CASSVDGRTDEKLFF. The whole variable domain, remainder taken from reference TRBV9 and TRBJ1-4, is DSGVTQTPKHLITATGQRVTLRCSPRSGDLSVYWYQQSLDQGLQFLIQYYNGEERAKGNILERFSAQQFPDLHSELNLSSLELGDSALYFCASSVDGRTDEKLFFGSGTQLSVL.